Described below is a single TCR beta chain sequence and its context. The table lists this clone with a count of one. The clone's antigen remains unknown. Within one base of it there is no much larger clone, and no base qualities were kept. TCRbeta CDR3 regions were amplified from genomic DNA by means of the immunoSEQ Assay, a bias-controlled multiplex PCR. In the authors' own workflow: Within the assay, amplification of reference gene primers was used to estimate how many nucleated cells each sample contained. Sequence reads were collapsed and filtered to measure the absolute abundance of every unique TCRbeta CDR3 rearrangement. For each sample, productive Simpson clonality was calculated as the square root of Simpson's diversity index across productive rearrangements. The clones in this table, taken by TCRdb from immuneACCESS, are in-frame only. Not every clone is retained; where verified, under half of the shortfall comes from an unresolved V gene, and the cause of the rest is unknown. Clone size and V and J calls were adopted from that table, with D and trimming inferred from the DNA. For this sample there are some 350,000 clones; about 90% appear just once. 6.5% of the sample belongs to the ten largest clones.

This entry belongs to a study of blood T cell repertoires in COVID-19 (TCRdb year 2020). For the wider study: The collaborator samples originated in the United States, Italy and Spain and spanned the acute and convalescent phases of COVID-19. Where available, HLA class I and class II types were taken from metadata supplied by the sample provider and were not determined by assay-based typing. The material from the prospective study consisted of cDNA or gDNA derived from T cells, B-cell-depleted T cells, or PBMCs. The repertoires were made available in a free public database intended to serve as a resource for research on the immune response to SARS-CoV-2. The dataset comprised deeply sampled blood TCRbeta repertoires from subjects exposed to, actively infected with, or recovered from COVID-19. The samples were drawn from two sources: the first 160 participants of the ongoing ImmuneRACE study, and 1,000 to 1,500 subjects contributed by 6 global collaborators. The sample metadata nearly always contained a de-identified subject ID, COVID-19 status, age in years and sex.

The V end loses 6 bases and the J end loses 6 bases, and a stretch of 17 bases separates them. The germline V gene encodes CDR1 MNHEY and CDR2 SVGAGI. Taken from cysteine to phenylalanine, the CDR3 has 14 residues. Only the CDR3 part of the read is kept: 42 bases, read in frame from the first base. The collaborating institutions used their own protocols to collect whole blood in K2EDTA tubes. For TCRbeta analysis, collaborators shipped samples in one of three forms: frozen whole blood, isolated PBMCs, or DNA extracted from either of those sample types. Here is what the overall study found, with its caveats: The amount of clinical and demographic metadata varied by source and participant and was provided uncurated.

Sequencing was performed on peripheral blood. The TCR originated in a man younger than 35 with active or convalescent COVID-19. Here the chain combines TRBV6-5 and TRBJ1-1; a weak D assignment points to TRBD1 (6 bases agree). The encoded CDR3 is CASSRDKGVAEAFF. The DNA is TGTGCCAGCAGCCGGGACAAAGGGGTGGCTGAAGCTTTCTTT.